The 16 T cell receptor beta chains below come from one sample, sequenced in a study of T cells in Graves' hyperthyroidism and ophthalmopathy. Amplification targeted TCR beta CDR3 regions from RNA transcripts. HTBI primers were employed in a first-round RT-PCR of the TCR CDR3. TCRdb reprocessed the multiplex PCR reads via MiXCR and lists one record per CDR3 protein. The sample carries under 350,000 distinct CDR3 sequences, about 18% recorded once. The sequencing sample was made of blood. The receptors come from a woman aged 45-60 years with Graves' hyperthyroidism.

This clonotype has a count of ten or more. This sequence joins TRBV20-1 and TRBJ1-1; D remains ambiguous. CDR1 is DFQATT and CDR2 is SNEGSKA in the germline V gene (reference sequence). This CDR3 region has 12 residues. The ends were cut back, 3 bases at V and 4 bases at J, with 9 bases in the middle. The CDR3 loop is CSASRSGTEAFF. The CDR3 coding sequence is TGCAGTGCTAGTCGGTCGGGCACTGAAGCTTTCTTT.

This clonotype appeared many times. The chain carries TRBV6-5 and TRBJ1-1, with 10 nucleotides matching TRBD1. The V and J ends lost 2 bases and 4 bases, in that order; junction bases with no gene match: 10. Germline lookup yields CDR1 MNHEY and CDR2 SVGAGI. The CDR3 spans 17 residues. In DNA, the CDR3 is TGTGCCAGCAGTTACAGACAGACAGGGGGCGAGAGCACTGAAGCTTTCTTT. This codes for CASSYRQTGGESTEAFF.

Points on this clonotype: An end of the junction differs from the germline gene, which may be a read error. The rearrangement uses TRBV12-3 or TRBV12-4 and TRBJ1-3; TRBD1 might be the D (5 bases). This CDR3 region has 13 residues. The chain's CDR3 is CVSSRGAGNTIYF. CDR3 nucleotide sequence: TGTGTCAGCAGCCGAGGGGCTGGAAACACCATATATTTT.

DNA for the CDR3: TGCAGTGCTAGAGATTCACTTGGCCTACAGGGGGAAAAACTGTTTTTT. Amino acid sequence: CSARDSLGLQGEKLFF. The chain carries TRBV20-1 and TRBJ1-4; 7 nucleotides line up with TRBD1. Germline loops: CDR1 DFQATT, CDR2 SNEGSKA (reference sequence). The CDR3 is 16 residues long. V lost 0 bases and J lost 8; bases outside the gene matches: 12.

This clonotype was found many times. The chain combines TRBV7-9 with TRBJ2-3, with TRBD1 matching over 9 bases. V trimming: 5 bases; J trimming: 1 base; junction bases outside the gene matches: 4. Germline V gives CDR1 SEHNR, CDR2 FQNEAQ (reference sequence). This CDR3 region has 15 residues. For the CDR3, the DNA is TGTGCCAGCAGCCTTACAGGGGGCGGCACAGATACGCAGTATTTT. The encoded protein is CASSLTGGGTDTQYF.

The rearrangement joins TRBV5-6 to TRBJ2-3; 8 bases align to TRBD1. The CDR3 spans 14 residues. With V trimmed by 2 bases and J by 1 base, 0 bases remained unmatched. Germline V gives CDR1 SGHDT, CDR2 YYEEEE. The CDR3: CASSFRGRTDTQYF. The CDR3 bases are TGTGCCAGCAGCTTCAGGGGGCGCACAGATACGCAGTATTTT.

Many counts were recorded for this clonotype. The chain combines TRBV3-1 with TRBJ2-2, with 8 bases lining up with TRBD1. CDR1 and CDR2 from the germline V gene are LGHDT and YNNKEL (reference sequence). CDR3 length equals 12 residues. V shed 8 bases, J shed 4 bases, and the junction held 0 bases outside the gene matches. CDR3 amino acids: CASGQGTGELFF. The CDR3 DNA sequence: TGTGCCAGCGGACAGGGCACCGGGGAGCTGTTTTTT.

This clonotype was detected a few times. This sequence joins TRBV4-2 and TRBJ1-2, with no clear D. V was clipped by 0 bases and J by 6 bases, with 5 bases between them. The length of the CDR3 is 12 residues. The V gene's germline CDR1 is LGHNA and CDR2 YNFKEQ. The CDR3 is CASSQETNGYTF. In nucleotides, the CDR3 is TGTGCCAGCAGCCAAGAAACCAATGGCTACACCTTC.

Only a few counts were recorded for this clonotype. The V gene is TRBV6-1, the J gene TRBJ2-7, with 8 bases matching TRBD2. The CDR3 consists of 17 residues. The V and J ends lost 6 bases and 4 bases, in that order; junction bases with no gene match: 17. The germline gives CDR1 MNHNS, CDR2 SASEGT. CDR3 sequence (DNA): TGTGCCAGCAGCAGTGTCGGTTTGGTTAGCGGGACTTACGAGCAGTACTTC. Its protein is CASSSVGLVSGTYEQYF.

This clonotype was detected many times. J is TRBJ1-5 and V is TRBV30, with D perhaps TRBD1 (5 bases). This CDR3 is 15 amino acids long. V gave up 0 bases and J gave up 0 bases, with 9 bases separating them. CDR1 GTSNPN and CDR2 SVGIG come from the germline V gene (reference sequence). CDR3 in amino acids: CAWSVQAASNQPQHF. DNA for the CDR3: TGTGCCTGGAGTGTACAGGCAGCTAGCAATCAGCCCCAGCATTTT.

This clonotype was seen more than once but under ten times. The V call is TRBV20-1, the J call TRBJ2-5; TRBD1 agrees at 9 bases. Germline lookup yields CDR1 DFQATT and CDR2 SNEGSKA (reference sequence). V was pared by 1 base and J by 5 bases, with 8 bases of the junction left unmatched. This CDR3 is built from 15 residues. The chain's CDR3 is CSARVVQGAGETQYF. In nucleotides, the CDR3 is TGCAGTGCTAGAGTAGTACAGGGGGCGGGTGAGACCCAGTACTTC.

This clonotype was found a few times. The chain recombines TRBV7-3 with TRBJ2-3; D is uncertain. CDR1 and CDR2 (germline): SGHTA, FQGTGA. Trimming left V 5 bases short and J 6 bases short, with 9 bases between. The CDR3 loop spans 12 amino acids. The CDR3 nucleotides read TGTGCCAGCAGCCTAAATTTGGATACGCAGTATTTT. Translated: CASSLNLDTQYF.

This clonotype occurred many times. The chain joins TRBV2 to TRBJ1-1; 9 bases match TRBD1. CDR1 is SNHLY and CDR2 is FYNNEI in the germline V gene. The junction had 5 bases not matched to a gene; V was cut back by 5 bases and J by 1 base. The CDR3 loop spans 15 amino acids. Here the CDR3 reads CASSWDRVGNTEAFF. The DNA for the CDR3 is TGTGCCAGCAGTTGGGACAGGGTAGGGAACACTGAAGCTTTCTTT. Based on the CDR3 plus reference TRBV2 and TRBJ1-1, the full variable domain is EPEVTQTPSHQVTQMGQEVILRCVPISNHLYFYWYRQILGQKVEFLVSFYNNEISEKSEIFDDQFSVERPDGSNFTLKIRSTKLEDSAMYFCASSWDRVGNTEAFFGQGTRLTVV.

This clonotype was counted ten times or more. V is TRBV5-1 and J is TRBJ2-3, with TRBD2 matching over 12 bases. CDR1 and CDR2 (germline): SGHRS, YFSETQ. The CDR3 extends over 15 amino acids. V lost 3 bases to trimming and J lost 4 bases; unmatched junction nucleotides: 3. CDR3 nucleotide sequence: TGCGCCAGCAGCTCCTCTAGCGGGGGGGCAGATACGCAGTATTTT. It translates to CASSSSSGGADTQYF.

The genes are TRBV10-2 and TRBJ1-5, with 10 bases that match TRBD1. The CDR3 contains 14 residues. From germline, CDR1 is WSHSY and CDR2 SAAADI. J lost 0 bases, V lost 8 bases, and 1 base had no gene match. CDR3 sequence (DNA): TGCGCCAGCGGGACAGGGGTTAGCAATCAGCCCCAGCATTTT. Encoded protein: CASGTGVSNQPQHF.

This chain connects TRBV6-1 to TRBJ2-7, with TRBD2 matching over 12 bases. V lost 6 bases and J lost 0; bases outside the gene matches: 6. The CDR3 has 16 amino acids. Germline V gene sequence: CDR1 MNHNS, CDR2 SASEGT. The CDR3 region has the DNA TGTGCCAGCAGACCCGGACTAGCGGGGAACTCCTACGAGCAGTACTTC. This encodes CASRPGLAGNSYEQYF.